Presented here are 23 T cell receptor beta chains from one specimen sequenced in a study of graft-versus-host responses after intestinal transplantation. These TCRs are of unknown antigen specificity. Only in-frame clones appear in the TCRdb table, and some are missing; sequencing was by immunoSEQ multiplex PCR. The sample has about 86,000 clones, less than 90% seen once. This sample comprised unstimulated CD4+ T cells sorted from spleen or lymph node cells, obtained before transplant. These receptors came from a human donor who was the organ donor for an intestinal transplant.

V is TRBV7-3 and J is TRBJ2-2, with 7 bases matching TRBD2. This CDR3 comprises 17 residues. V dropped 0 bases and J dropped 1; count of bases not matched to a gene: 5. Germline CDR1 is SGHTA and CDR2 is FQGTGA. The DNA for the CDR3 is TGTGCCAGCAGCTTAACGGGCTCTAGCGGGAACACCGGGGAGCTGTTTTTT. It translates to CASSLTGSSGNTGELFF.

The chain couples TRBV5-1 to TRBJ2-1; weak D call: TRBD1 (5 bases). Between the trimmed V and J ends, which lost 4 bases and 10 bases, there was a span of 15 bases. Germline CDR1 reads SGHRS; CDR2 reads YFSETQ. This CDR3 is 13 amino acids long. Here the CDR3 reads CASSVEGAGEQFF. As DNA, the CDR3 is TGCGCCAGCAGCGTGGAAGGGGCTGGAGAGCAGTTCTTC.

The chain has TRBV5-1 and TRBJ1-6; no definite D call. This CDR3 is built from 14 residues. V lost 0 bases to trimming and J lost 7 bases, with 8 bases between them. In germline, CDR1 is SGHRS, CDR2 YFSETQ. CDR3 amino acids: CASSLGLVNSPLHF. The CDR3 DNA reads TGCGCCAGCAGCTTGGGACTGGTAAATTCACCCCTCCACTTT.

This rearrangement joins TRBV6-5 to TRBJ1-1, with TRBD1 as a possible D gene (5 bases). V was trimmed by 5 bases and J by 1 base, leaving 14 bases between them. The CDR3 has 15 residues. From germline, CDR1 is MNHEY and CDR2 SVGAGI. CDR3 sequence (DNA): TGTGCCAGCAGTCCCATCGCCAGGGCGAACACTGAAGCTTTCTTT. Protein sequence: CASSPIARANTEAFF.

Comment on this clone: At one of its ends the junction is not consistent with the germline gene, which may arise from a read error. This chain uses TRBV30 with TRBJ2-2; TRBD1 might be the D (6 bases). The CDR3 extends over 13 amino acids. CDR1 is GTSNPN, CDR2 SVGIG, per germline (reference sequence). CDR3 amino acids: CAWSKTGPGELCF. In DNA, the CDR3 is TGTGCCTGGAGTAAAACAGGGCCCGGGGAGCTGTGTTTT.

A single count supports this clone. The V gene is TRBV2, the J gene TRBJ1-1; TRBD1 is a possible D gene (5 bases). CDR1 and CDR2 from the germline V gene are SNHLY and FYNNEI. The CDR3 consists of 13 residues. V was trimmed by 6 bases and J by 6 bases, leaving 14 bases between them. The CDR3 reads CASRPLYRPEAFF. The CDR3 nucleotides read TGTGCCAGCAGACCCCTGTACAGGCCTGAAGCTTTCTTT.

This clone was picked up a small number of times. The CDR3 sequence: CASSFSRDSGNTIYF. CDR3 bases: TGTGCCAGCAGCTTCTCACGGGACTCTGGAAACACCATATATTTT. This sequence joins TRBV5-7 and TRBJ1-3; unclear D gene. TRBV5-7 is labeled an ORF, and its function is uncertain. Between the trimmed V and J ends, which lost 2 bases and 0 bases, there was a span of 9 bases. The CDR3 loop spans 15 amino acids.

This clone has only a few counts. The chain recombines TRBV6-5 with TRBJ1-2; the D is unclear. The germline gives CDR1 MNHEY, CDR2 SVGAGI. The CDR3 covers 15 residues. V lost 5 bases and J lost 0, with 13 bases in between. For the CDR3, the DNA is TGTGCCAGCAGTCCCCGGCAGGCCACTAACTATGGCTACACCTTC. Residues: CASSPRQATNYGYTF.

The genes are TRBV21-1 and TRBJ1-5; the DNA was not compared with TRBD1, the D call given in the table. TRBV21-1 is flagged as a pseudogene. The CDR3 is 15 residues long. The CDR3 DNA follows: TGTGCCAGCAGCAAAGGGGACAGACTCAATCAGCCCCAGCATTTT. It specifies CASSKGDRLNQPQHF.

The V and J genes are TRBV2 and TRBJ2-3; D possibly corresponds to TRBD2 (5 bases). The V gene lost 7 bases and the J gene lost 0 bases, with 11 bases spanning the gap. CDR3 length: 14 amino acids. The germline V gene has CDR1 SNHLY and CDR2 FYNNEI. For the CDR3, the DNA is TGTGCCAGCACTCCTAGGACTAGCACAGATACGCAGTATTTT. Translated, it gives CASTPRTSTDTQYF.

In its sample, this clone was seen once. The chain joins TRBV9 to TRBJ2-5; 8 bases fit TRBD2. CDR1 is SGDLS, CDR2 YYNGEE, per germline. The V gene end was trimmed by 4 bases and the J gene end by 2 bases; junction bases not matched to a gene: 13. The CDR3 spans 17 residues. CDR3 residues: CASSTRSGSGVQETQYF. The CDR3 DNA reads TGTGCCAGCAGCACCCGAAGCGGTAGCGGGGTACAAGAGACCCAGTACTTC.

The CDR3 DNA reads TGTGCCAGCAGTGAAGGCTTGAGGACCCAGTACTTC. It yields the protein CASSEGLRTQYF. The chain links TRBV6-1 to TRBJ2-5; D not certain. This CDR3 spans 12 amino acids. From germline, CDR1 is MNHNS and CDR2 SASEGT. The V end lost 1 base, the J end lost 7 bases, and 7 bases lay between the germline ends.

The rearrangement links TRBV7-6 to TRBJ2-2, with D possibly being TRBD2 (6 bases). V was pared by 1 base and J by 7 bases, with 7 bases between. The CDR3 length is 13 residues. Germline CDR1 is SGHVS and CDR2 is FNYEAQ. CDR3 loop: CASSLGGGGELFF. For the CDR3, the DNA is TGTGCCAGCAGCTTAGGGGGAGGCGGGGAGCTGTTTTTT.

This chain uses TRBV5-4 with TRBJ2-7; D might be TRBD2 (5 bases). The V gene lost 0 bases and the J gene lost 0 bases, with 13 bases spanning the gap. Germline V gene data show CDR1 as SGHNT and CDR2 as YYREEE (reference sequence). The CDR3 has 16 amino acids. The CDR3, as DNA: TGTGCCAGCAGCTTGGCCGGAGGCCTTAGCTCCTACGAGCAGTACTTC. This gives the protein CASSLAGGLSSYEQYF.

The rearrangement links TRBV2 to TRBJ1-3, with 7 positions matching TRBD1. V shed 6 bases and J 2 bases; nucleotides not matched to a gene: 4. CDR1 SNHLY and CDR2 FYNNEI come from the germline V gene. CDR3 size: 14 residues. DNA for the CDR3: TGTGCCAGCAGGGGCGGACAGGCTGGAAACACCATATATTTT. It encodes CASRGGQAGNTIYF.

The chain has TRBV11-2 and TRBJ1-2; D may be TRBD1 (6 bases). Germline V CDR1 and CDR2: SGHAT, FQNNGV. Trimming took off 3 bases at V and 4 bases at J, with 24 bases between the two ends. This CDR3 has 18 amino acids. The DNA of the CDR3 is TGTGCCAGCAGCTTCGCGCGTCCAACAGGGCGCGGGAGCTATGGCTACACCTTC. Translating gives CASSFARPTGRGSYGYTF.

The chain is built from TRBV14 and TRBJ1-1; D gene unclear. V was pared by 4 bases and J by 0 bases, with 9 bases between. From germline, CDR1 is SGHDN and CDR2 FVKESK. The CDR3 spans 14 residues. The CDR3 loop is CASSLPGLNTEAFF. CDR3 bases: TGTGCCAGCAGCCTCCCAGGTCTGAACACTGAAGCTTTCTTT.

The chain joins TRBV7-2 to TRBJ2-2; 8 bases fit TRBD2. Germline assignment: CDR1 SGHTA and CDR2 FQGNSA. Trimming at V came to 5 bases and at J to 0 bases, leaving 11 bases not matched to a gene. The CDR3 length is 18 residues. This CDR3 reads CASSRTPAGASNTGELFF. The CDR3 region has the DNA TGTGCCAGCAGCCGCACCCCAGCGGGAGCGTCGAACACCGGGGAGCTGTTTTTT.

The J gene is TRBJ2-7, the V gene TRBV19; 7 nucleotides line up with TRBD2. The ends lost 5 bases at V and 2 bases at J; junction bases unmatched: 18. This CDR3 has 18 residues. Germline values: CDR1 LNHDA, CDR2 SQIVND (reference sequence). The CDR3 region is CASSVSGPNYGLAYEQYF. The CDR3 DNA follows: TGTGCCAGTAGTGTTAGCGGGCCCAACTACGGCCTCGCCTACGAGCAGTACTTC. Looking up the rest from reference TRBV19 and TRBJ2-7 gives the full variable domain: DGGITQSPKYLFRKEGQNVTLSCEQNLNHDAMYWYRQDPGQGLRLIYYSQIVNDFQKGDIAEGYSVSREKKESFPLTVTSAQKNPTAFYLCASSVSGPNYGLAYEQYFGPGTRLTVT.

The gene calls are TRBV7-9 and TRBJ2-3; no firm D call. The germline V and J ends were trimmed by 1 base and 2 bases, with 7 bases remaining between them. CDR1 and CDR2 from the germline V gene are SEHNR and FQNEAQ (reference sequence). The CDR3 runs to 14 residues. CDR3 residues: CASSLEHLTDTQYF. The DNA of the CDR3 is TGTGCCAGCAGCTTAGAGCACCTCACAGATACGCAGTATTTT.

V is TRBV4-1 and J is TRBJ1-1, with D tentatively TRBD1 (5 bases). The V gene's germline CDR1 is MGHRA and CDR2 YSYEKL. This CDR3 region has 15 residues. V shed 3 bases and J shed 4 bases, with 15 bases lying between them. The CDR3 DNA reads TGCGCCAGCAGCCATGCAGGGTTATCCGGCACTGAAGCTTTCTTT. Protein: CASSHAGLSGTEAFF.

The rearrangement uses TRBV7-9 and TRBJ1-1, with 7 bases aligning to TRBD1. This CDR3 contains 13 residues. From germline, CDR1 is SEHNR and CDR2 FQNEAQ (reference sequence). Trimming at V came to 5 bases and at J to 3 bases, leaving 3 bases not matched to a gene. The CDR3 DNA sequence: TGTGCCAGCAGCCGGGACAGCTACACTGAAGCTTTCTTT. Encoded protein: CASSRDSYTEAFF.

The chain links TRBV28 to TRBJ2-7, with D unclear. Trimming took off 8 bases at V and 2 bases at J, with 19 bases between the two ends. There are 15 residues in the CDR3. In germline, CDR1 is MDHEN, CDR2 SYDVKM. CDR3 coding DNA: TGTGCCAGCCTTAAACCAGACCGGAGAACCTACGAGCAGTACTTC. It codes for CASLKPDRRTYEQYF. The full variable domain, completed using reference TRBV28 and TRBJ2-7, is DVKVTQSSRYLVKRTGEKVFLECVQDMDHENMFWYRQDPGLGLRLIYFSYDVKMKEKGDIPEGYSVSREKKERFSLILESASTNQTSMYLCASLKPDRRTYEQYFGPGTRLTVT.